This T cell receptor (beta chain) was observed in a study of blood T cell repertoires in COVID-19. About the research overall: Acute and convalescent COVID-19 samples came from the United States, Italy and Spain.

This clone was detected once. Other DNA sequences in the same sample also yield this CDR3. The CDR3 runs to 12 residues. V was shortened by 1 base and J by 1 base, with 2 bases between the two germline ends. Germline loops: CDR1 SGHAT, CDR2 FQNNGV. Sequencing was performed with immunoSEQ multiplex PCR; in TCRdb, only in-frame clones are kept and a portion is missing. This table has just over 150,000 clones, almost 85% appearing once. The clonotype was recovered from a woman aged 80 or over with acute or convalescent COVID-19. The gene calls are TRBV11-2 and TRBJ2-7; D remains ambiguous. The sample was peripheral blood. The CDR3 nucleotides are TGTGCCAGCAGCTTAGCTTCCTACGAGCAGTACTTC. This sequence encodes CASSLASYEQYF.